Shown below are 26 T cell receptor beta chains from a single sample sequenced in a study of T-cell reconstitution after alpha-beta-depleted transplantation in children. Molecular barcoding with unique molecular identifiers was used for the TCRbeta library. Via MiXCR, TCRdb re-called the PCR reads, giving one row per CDR3 protein. This sample has 540,000 or so distinct CDR3 sequences; roughly 24% occur once, and the top ten carry less than 15%. Sequencing used PBMCs, mostly from graft donor cells, obtained 360 days after TCRalphabeta/CD19-depleted stem cell transplant. All receptors come from a boy younger than two who had a stem cell transplant for acute myeloid leukemia, so the T cells may come from the graft donor.

The chain recombines TRBV7-2 with TRBJ1-2; D gene uncertain. Germline assignment: CDR1 SGHTA and CDR2 FQGNSA. Trimming removed 5 bases from V and 2 bases from J, with 12 bases in between. The CDR3 covers 14 residues. The CDR3 region is CASSPWTANYGYTF. DNA of the CDR3: TGTGCCAGCAGCCCATGGACTGCGAACTATGGCTACACCTTC.

This sequence joins TRBV20-1 and TRBJ2-7, with 7 positions matching TRBD2. Looked up from germline, CDR1 is DFQATT and CDR2 is SNEGSKA (reference sequence). The V and J ends lost 1 base and 4 bases, in that order; junction bases with no gene match: 7. This CDR3 is 14 amino acids long. The chain's CDR3 is CSARAASGIYEQYF. The CDR3 DNA reads TGCAGTGCTAGAGCGGCTAGCGGCATATACGAGCAGTACTTC.

This clonotype appeared a few times. This sequence joins TRBV28 and TRBJ2-7; TRBD1 matches 11 bases. The V segment lost 2 bases and the J segment 3 bases; nucleotides outside the gene matches: 3. CDR1 MDHEN and CDR2 SYDVKM come from the germline V gene. CDR3 length equals 15 residues. CDR3 loop: CASSLGGTGGYEQYF. The CDR3 bases are TGTGCCAGCAGTTTAGGTGGGACAGGGGGCTACGAGCAGTACTTC.

In its sample, this clonotype was seen many times. The V and J genes are TRBV3-1 and TRBJ2-1; possibly TRBD2 for D (6 bases). CDR3 length: 15 residues. V was clipped by 4 bases and J by 8 bases, with 18 bases between them. The germline V gene encodes CDR1 LGHDT and CDR2 YNNKEL (reference sequence). The CDR3 loop is CASSPWDSPSDEQFF. The CDR3, as DNA: TGTGCCAGCAGCCCCTGGGACTCCCCCAGCGATGAGCAGTTCTTC.

This clonotype was observed a handful of times. The chain links TRBV12-3 or TRBV12-4 to TRBJ2-5; the D gene is possibly TRBD2 (5 bases). The V and J ends lost 5 bases and 4 bases respectively, with 14 bases between them. This CDR3 spans 14 amino acids. The CDR3 reads CASSRAKEAETQYF. Here the CDR3 DNA reads TGTGCCAGCAGTCGGGCCAAGGAGGCAGAGACCCAGTACTTC.

The rearrangement uses TRBV5-5 and TRBJ1-5, with no clear D. Germline CDR1 reads SGHKS; CDR2 reads YYEKEE (reference sequence). Deletions cut 1 base from V and 7 bases from J, with 9 bases between. The CDR3 totals 13 residues. For the CDR3, the DNA is TGTGCCAGCAGCTTGCAAGGAAGACAGCCCCAGCATTTT. It is translated as CASSLQGRQPQHF.

The chain uses TRBV10-3 and TRBJ1-2; tentatively, D is TRBD1 (6 bases). There are 13 residues in the CDR3. Germline V gene lookup returns CDR1 ENHRY and CDR2 SYGVKD. V lost 7 bases and J 4 bases, leaving 13 bases between the germline ends. CDR3 sequence reads: CAITPTGLYGYTF. The CDR3 nucleotides read TGTGCCATCACCCCGACAGGACTCTATGGCTACACCTTC.

The table lists this clonotype with many counts. This chain connects TRBV20-1 to TRBJ1-6; D is undetermined. V was cut by 7 bases and J by 8 bases, with 12 bases left in between. The CDR3 is 12 residues long. Germline CDR1 and CDR2: DFQATT and SNEGSKA (reference sequence). CDR3 bases: TGCAGTGTAAGGACGGTTGATTCACCCCTCCACTTT. It encodes CSVRTVDSPLHF.

This clonotype occurred many times. J is TRBJ2-2 and V is TRBV7-3; D gene ambiguous. CDR3 length: 14 residues. Trimming removed 0 bases from V and 3 bases from J, with 5 bases in between. The germline V gene encodes CDR1 SGHTA and CDR2 FQGTGA. CDR3 nucleotides: TGTGCCAGCAGCTTAACGCTGGACACCGGGGAGCTGTTTTTT. This codes for CASSLTLDTGELFF.

For this clonotype: A much larger clone differs by one base, so this may be a read error. This rearrangement joins TRBV7-2 to TRBJ1-1; TRBD1 matches at 9 bases. This CDR3 has 15 residues. Germline V gene lookup returns CDR1 SGHTA and CDR2 FQGNSA. The trim removed 2 bases at V and 2 bases at J, leaving 3 bases unmatched. CDR3 loop: CASSLKGQGNTEAFF. The CDR3 nucleotides read TGTGCCAGCAGCTTAAAGGGACAGGGCAACACTGAAGCTTTCTTT.

This chain uses TRBV24-1 with TRBJ2-1, with D tentatively TRBD2 (5 bases). The germline V gene has CDR1 KGHDR and CDR2 SFDVKD. The CDR3 totals 18 residues. V dropped 3 bases and J dropped 0 bases, with 17 bases sitting between them. The CDR3 sequence is CATSDLQAGESSYNEQFF. For the CDR3, the DNA is TGTGCCACCAGTGATCTCCAAGCCGGGGAGAGCTCCTACAATGAGCAGTTCTTC.

A few counts support this clonotype. The chain recombines TRBV7-2 with TRBJ1-4; D gene uncertain. V lost 5 bases and J 6 bases, leaving 10 bases between the germline ends. Looked up from germline, CDR1 is SGHTA and CDR2 is FQGNSA. This CDR3 region has 13 residues. CDR3 in amino acids: CASSLWAHEKLFF. DNA of the CDR3: TGTGCCAGCAGCCTATGGGCCCATGAAAAACTGTTTTTT.

This clonotype was counted ten times or more. The chain uses TRBV7-2 and TRBJ2-7; 14 nucleotides match TRBD2. Germline-derived CDR1 and CDR2 are SGHTA and FQGNSA. The CDR3 has 16 residues. Germline trimming cut 0 bases from V and 4 bases from J; bases unmatched to any gene: 2. The CDR3 spells CASSLAGTSGGYEQYF. In nucleotides, the CDR3 is TGTGCCAGCAGCTTAGCGGGGACTAGCGGGGGATACGAGCAGTACTTC.

This clonotype was counted at least ten times. The chain links TRBV7-3 to TRBJ2-7; 9 positions match TRBD1. V gave up 4 bases and J gave up 3 bases; unmatched junction bases: 4. This CDR3 comprises 14 residues. The germline gives CDR1 SGHTA, CDR2 FQGTGA. This CDR3 reads CASSSGTGYYEQYF. The CDR3 DNA reads TGTGCCAGCAGCTCCGGGACAGGGTACTACGAGCAGTACTTC.

The chain couples TRBV6-5 to TRBJ1-2, with D unclear. Germline values: CDR1 MNHEY, CDR2 SVGAGI. V was shortened by 2 bases and J by 2 bases, with 9 bases between the two germline ends. The CDR3 loop spans 14 amino acids. CDR3 in amino acids: CASSYGVLNYGYTF. For the CDR3, the DNA is TGTGCCAGCAGTTACGGGGTGCTAAACTATGGCTACACCTTC.

The chain employs TRBV5-1 and TRBJ2-6; D is unclear. From germline, CDR1 is SGHRS and CDR2 YFSETQ. Trimming removed 0 bases at V and 3 bases at J, with 4 bases between. The CDR3 totals 14 residues. The chain's CDR3 is CASSLDDGANVLTF. In DNA form, the CDR3 reads TGCGCCAGCAGCTTGGATGATGGGGCCAACGTCCTGACTTTC.

This chain connects TRBV20-1 to TRBJ2-7, with D possibly TRBD1 on 6 matching bases. Germline CDR1 reads DFQATT; CDR2 reads SNEGSKA (reference sequence). The CDR3 runs to 16 residues. Deletions cut 2 bases from V and 0 bases from J, with 17 bases between. The CDR3 coding sequence is TGCAGTGCTAGATCTCTGACAGGCTGGGGCTCCTACGAGCAGTACGTC. Protein product: CSARSLTGWGSYEQYV.

This chain uses TRBV20-1 with TRBJ2-6; D may be TRBD2 (5 bases). V lost 6 bases and J 2 bases, leaving 11 bases between the germline ends. The germline gives CDR1 DFQATT, CDR2 SNEGSKA (reference sequence). CDR3 size: 14 residues. CDR3 protein: CSAPDYTGANVLTF. The CDR3 coding sequence is TGCAGTGCACCCGACTACACTGGGGCCAACGTCCTGACTTTC.

The rearrangement joins TRBV20-1 to TRBJ2-7; TRBD1 agrees at 9 bases. This CDR3 region has 14 residues. The J segment lost 3 bases and the V segment lost 6 bases, leaving 9 bases of the junction unmatched. Germline lookup yields CDR1 DFQATT and CDR2 SNEGSKA (reference sequence). DNA of the CDR3: TGCAGTGCAACTATGACAGGGGGTGGCTACGAGCAGTACTTC. Its translation: CSATMTGGGYEQYF.

The table lists this clonotype with many counts. V is TRBV11-2 and J is TRBJ2-5, with D uncertain. Deletions cut 2 bases from V and 4 bases from J, with 11 bases between. The CDR3 covers 14 residues. Germline V CDR1 and CDR2: SGHAT, FQNNGV. The CDR3 DNA reads TGTGCCAGCAGCTTACAGTTGAGGATAGAGACCCAGTACTTC. Translation: CASSLQLRIETQYF. The full variable domain, completed using reference TRBV11-2 and TRBJ2-5, is EAGVAQSPRYKIIEKRQSVAFWCNPISGHATLYWYQQILGQGPKLLIQFQNNGVVDDSQLPKDRFSAERLKGVDSTLKIQPAKLEDSAVYLCASSLQLRIETQYFGPGTRLLVL.

This clonotype was counted a few times. The chain carries TRBV7-2 and TRBJ2-1, with D perhaps TRBD1 or TRBD2 (5 bases each). CDR1 is SGHTA and CDR2 is FQGNSA in the germline V gene. The CDR3 has 15 amino acids. Trimming took 1 base from V and 6 from J, leaving 13 bases between them. The CDR3 DNA reads TGTGCCAGCAGCTTAGTGGGAGACAGCCTCAATGAGCAGTTCTTC. This gives the protein CASSLVGDSLNEQFF.

V usage is TRBV19 and J usage is TRBJ2-7, with TRBD1 identical over 8 bases. CDR1 and CDR2 (germline): LNHDA, SQIVND (reference sequence). The ends lost 5 bases at V and 2 bases at J; junction bases unmatched: 5. The CDR3 covers 14 residues. DNA of the CDR3: TGTGCCAGTAGTCTGGGACAGGATACCTACGAGCAGTACGTC. The encoded protein is CASSLGQDTYEQYV.

In its sample, this clonotype was seen many times. This chain's CDR3 is CASSGTGDEQFF. Here the CDR3 DNA reads TGTGCCAGCAGTGGGACAGGGGATGAGCAGTTCTTC. The genes are TRBV12-3 or TRBV12-4 and TRBJ2-1, with 10 bases matching TRBD1. The CDR3 spans 12 residues. Trimming cost V 5 bases and J 8 bases; bases outside gene matches: 0.

The table lists this clonotype with many counts. V and J are TRBV20-1 and TRBJ2-5; 7 bases match TRBD2. This CDR3 is built from 14 residues. Trimming removed 5 bases from V and 5 bases from J; junction bases left unmatched: 11. Germline CDR1 reads DFQATT; CDR2 reads SNEGSKA (reference sequence). CDR3 coding DNA: TGCAGTGCTCGACCGGTTGCGGGGGTGGAGACCCAGTACTTC. Amino acids: CSARPVAGVETQYF.

This chain joins TRBV28 and TRBJ2-7; no reliable D call. Germline CDR1 is MDHEN and CDR2 is SYDVKM. This CDR3 region has 14 residues. The germline V and J ends were trimmed by 4 bases and 2 bases, with 12 bases remaining between them. The CDR3 DNA is TGTGCCAGCAGTTCCCCCCTAGTGACCTACGAGCAGTACGTC. It is translated as CASSSPLVTYEQYV.

This clonotype was detected only a few times. V is TRBV12-3 or TRBV12-4 and J is TRBJ2-2; 7 nucleotides align to TRBD2. The J segment lost 5 bases and the V segment lost 3 bases, leaving 6 bases of the junction unmatched. The CDR3 extends over 15 amino acids. This CDR3 is CASSFRRGTTGELFF. As DNA, the CDR3 is TGTGCCAGCAGTTTTAGGCGGGGGACGACCGGGGAGCTGTTTTTT.